A single sample gave rise to the 21 T cell receptor beta chains below, sequenced in a study of T cells in Graves' hyperthyroidism and ophthalmopathy. There were TCR beta CDR3 regions amplified from RNA transcripts. The study used the HTBI primer set for a first-round RT-PCR of the TCR CDR3. TCRdb processed the multiplex PCR reads anew with MiXCR; each CDR3 protein has one entry. The table has about 600,000 distinct CDR3 sequences, approximately 15% seen once. The sequencing sample was made of blood. All receptors derive from a middle-aged woman with Graves' ophthalmopathy.

This chain links TRBV20-1 with TRBJ2-1; the D gene is possibly TRBD2 (5 bases). Per the germline V gene, CDR1 is DFQATT and CDR2 is SNEGSKA (reference sequence). V was cut by 3 bases and J by 5 bases, with 14 bases left in between. The CDR3 is made up of 14 amino acids. In DNA, the CDR3 is TGCAGTGCTAGTATGAATAGCGTCCACAATGAGCAGTTCTTC. It codes for CSASMNSVHNEQFF.

The J gene is TRBJ1-1, the V gene TRBV20-1, with 7 nucleotides matching TRBD1. The CDR3 is 12 residues long. Unmatched junction bases numbered 3, after V lost 5 bases and J lost 3 bases. Germline V lookup: CDR1 DFQATT, CDR2 SNEGSKA (reference sequence). The DNA of the CDR3 is TGCAGTGCTCACAGGGGACACACTGAAGCTTTCTTT. Encoded protein: CSAHRGHTEAFF.

This chain links TRBV29-1 with TRBJ2-3; D unclear. Germline CDR1 reads SQVTM; CDR2 reads ANQGSEA. The CDR3 covers 12 residues. V lost 3 bases and J 2 bases, leaving 6 bases between the germline ends. Here the CDR3 reads CSVDHLTDTQYF. For the CDR3, the DNA is TGCAGCGTTGATCACCTCACAGATACGCAGTATTTT.

This clonotype was seen ten or more times. V usage is TRBV29-1 and J usage is TRBJ1-2, with TRBD1 matching over 7 bases. Germline values: CDR1 SQVTM, CDR2 ANQGSEA. The CDR3 totals 13 residues. Trimming cost V 7 bases and J 3 bases; bases outside gene matches: 8. The CDR3 region is CSAGGGPDYGYTF. CDR3 nucleotides: TGCAGCGCCGGAGGGGGCCCAGACTATGGCTACACCTTC.

This clonotype was seen at least ten times. This rearrangement joins TRBV2 to TRBJ1-5, with D perhaps matching TRBD1 (5 bases). The V gene lost 4 bases and the J gene lost 2 bases, with 12 bases spanning the gap. CDR3 size: 15 residues. Germline CDR1 and CDR2: SNHLY and FYNNEI. DNA of the CDR3: TGTGCCAGCAGTGCCCGTCAGGGCGGCAATCAGCCCCAGCATTTT. The encoded protein is CASSARQGGNQPQHF.

This clonotype showed up many times. The rearrangement uses TRBV28 and TRBJ1-5; 11 bases match TRBD1. The CDR3 extends over 17 amino acids. Germline V gene lookup returns CDR1 MDHEN and CDR2 SYDVKM. Unmatched junction bases numbered 16, after V lost 6 bases and J lost 9 bases. CDR3 sequence reads: CASRFASGTGGMSPQHF. CDR3 nucleotide sequence: TGTGCCAGCAGGTTCGCCTCCGGGACAGGGGGAATGTCGCCCCAGCATTTT.

This clonotype was counted many times. J is TRBJ2-3 and V is TRBV9; D gene ambiguous. V was trimmed by 3 bases and J by 6 bases, leaving 14 bases between them. This CDR3 has 14 amino acids. Germline V gives CDR1 SGDLS, CDR2 YYNGEE. The CDR3 reads CASSASHVLDTQYF. For the CDR3, the DNA is TGTGCCAGCAGCGCGAGCCACGTCCTGGATACGCAGTATTTT. The full variable domain, with the rest looked up from reference TRBV9 and TRBJ2-3, is DSGVTQTPKHLITATGQRVTLRCSPRSGDLSVYWYQQSLDQGLQFLIQYYNGEERAKGNILERFSAQQFPDLHSELNLSSLELGDSALYFCASSASHVLDTQYFGPGTRLTVL.

This clonotype was seen a few times. The rearrangement uses TRBV9 and TRBJ2-3; either TRBD1 or TRBD2 may supply D (5 bases each). Germline values: CDR1 SGDLS, CDR2 YYNGEE. V was clipped by 3 bases and J by 4 bases, with 12 bases between them. This CDR3 contains 14 residues. The DNA of the CDR3 is TGTGCCAGCAGCGCCAGGGAGTGGTCAGATACGCAGTATTTT. This translates into CASSAREWSDTQYF.

The rearrangement joins TRBV5-1 to TRBJ2-1; D perhaps matches TRBD1 (5 bases). The CDR3 has 11 residues. Germline V gives CDR1 SGHRS, CDR2 YFSETQ. V gave up 4 bases and J gave up 8 bases, with 7 bases separating them. CDR3 loop: CASSEGDEQFF. The CDR3 nucleotides read TGCGCCAGCAGCGAAGGGGATGAGCAGTTCTTC. The full variable domain, its missing parts supplied by reference TRBV5-1 and TRBJ2-1, is KAGVTQTPRYLIKTRGQQVTLSCSPISGHRSVSWYQQTPGQGLQFLFEYFSETQRNKGNFPGRFSGRQFSNSRSEMNVSTLELGDSALYLCASSEGDEQFFGPGTRLTVL.

This chain links TRBV5-1 with TRBJ2-4, with D possibly matching TRBD2 (5 bases). Trimming took 0 bases from V and 2 from J, leaving 18 bases between them. The CDR3 runs to 18 residues. Per germline, CDR1 SGHRS and CDR2 YFSETQ. The CDR3, as DNA: TGCGCCAGCAGCTTGGCCCAACTAGTTAAGATCACCAAAAACATTCAGTACTTC. It encodes CASSLAQLVKITKNIQYF. The variable domain in full, completed from reference TRBV5-1 and TRBJ2-4, reads KAGVTQTPRYLIKTRGQQVTLSCSPISGHRSVSWYQQTPGQGLQFLFEYFSETQRNKGNFPGRFSGRQFSNSRSEMNVSTLELGDSALYLCASSLAQLVKITKNIQYFGAGTRLSVL.

In this sample, this clonotype turned up many times. The chain combines TRBV30 with TRBJ2-7, with TRBD1 matching 7 bases. The germline V gene encodes CDR1 GTSNPN and CDR2 SVGIG (reference sequence). This CDR3 comprises 15 residues. J lost 1 base, V lost 3 bases, and 9 bases had no gene match. CDR3 DNA sequence: TGTGCCTGGAGCGAAGGGGACAGTGGGTCCTACGAGCAGTACTTC. This sequence encodes CAWSEGDSGSYEQYF.

There are many counts of this clonotype. The V call is TRBV11-3, the J call TRBJ2-5, with TRBD2 matching 8 bases. Germline V gives CDR1 SGHNT, CDR2 YENEEA. V trimming: 5 bases; J trimming: 3 bases; junction bases outside the gene matches: 5. The CDR3 is 14 amino acids. The CDR3 DNA is TGTGCCAGCAGCCCAGCGGGGGAAGAAGAGACCCAGTACTTC. Encoded protein: CASSPAGEEETQYF.

This chain joins TRBV20-1 and TRBJ2-7; TRBD1 matches at 9 bases. V lost 0 bases and J lost 0; bases outside the gene matches: 3. CDR1 is DFQATT and CDR2 is SNEGSKA in the germline V gene (reference sequence). The CDR3 contains 15 residues. This CDR3 is CSARDGGQGSYEQYF. In DNA form, the CDR3 reads TGCAGTGCTAGAGATGGGGGACAGGGCTCCTACGAGCAGTACTTC.

This clonotype was counted between two and nine times. Since the CDR3 does not end with the conserved phenylalanine or tryptophan, this likely comes from a read error. The rearrangement joins TRBV6-4 to TRBJ1-5; 7 bases fit TRBD1. This CDR3 is built from 15 residues. Germline-derived CDR1 and CDR2 are MRHNA and SNTAGT. Trimming at V came to 4 bases and at J to 7 bases, leaving 10 bases not matched to a gene. CDR3 sequence (DNA): TGTGCCAGCAGTGTCTATCCCCCAGGGGGGCAGCCCCAGCATCTT. This encodes CASSVYPPGGQPQHL.

The chain is built from TRBV20-1 and TRBJ2-1, with 10 nucleotides matching TRBD2. The CDR3 spans 16 residues. CDR1 and CDR2 from the germline V gene are DFQATT and SNEGSKA (reference sequence). Losses at the gene ends were 1 base for V and 1 base for J; bases not matched to a gene: 4. The DNA for the CDR3 is TGCAGTGCTAGAGTAAGCGGGAGGGGATCCTACAATGAGCAGTTCTTC. Its protein product is CSARVSGRGSYNEQFF.

J is TRBJ1-1 and V is TRBV20-1; D gene ambiguous. V lost 4 bases to trimming and J lost 1 base, with 7 bases between them. The CDR3 is 12 amino acids. CDR1 is DFQATT and CDR2 is SNEGSKA in the germline V gene (reference sequence). CDR3 coding DNA: TGCAGTGCTAACACGGGGAACACTGAAGCTTTCTTT. Translating it yields CSANTGNTEAFF.

The chain combines TRBV6-1 with TRBJ1-1; D gene ambiguous. Between the trimmed V and J ends, which lost 7 bases and 2 bases, there was a span of 11 bases. The CDR3 totals 13 residues. CDR1 MNHNS and CDR2 SASEGT come from the germline V gene. CDR3 sequence reads: CASKRQLNTEAFF. CDR3 bases: TGTGCCAGCAAGAGACAACTAAACACTGAAGCTTTCTTT.

This clonotype came up a few times. The chain combines TRBV20-1 with TRBJ2-2; the match to TRBD2 covers 10 bases. This CDR3 contains 18 residues. Trimming cost V 6 bases and J 6 bases; bases outside gene matches: 19. Germline loops: CDR1 DFQATT, CDR2 SNEGSKA (reference sequence). In DNA form, the CDR3 reads TGCAGTGCCCGGGGGGGGCTAGCGGGAGTTCGGATCGCCGGGGAGCTGTTTTTT. The encoded protein is CSARGGLAGVRIAGELFF.

This clonotype was found many times. V and J are TRBV7-9 and TRBJ1-1; no firm D call. V gave up 3 bases and J gave up 5 bases, with 13 bases separating them. The V gene's germline CDR1 is SEHNR and CDR2 FQNEAQ (reference sequence). The CDR3 has 14 amino acids. The CDR3 spells CASSFYGETTEAFF. CDR3 nucleotide sequence: TGTGCCAGCAGCTTTTATGGGGAAACGACTGAAGCTTTCTTT.

This clonotype was detected only once. The V gene is TRBV20-1, the J gene TRBJ2-3, with 8 bases matching TRBD2. Unmatched junction bases numbered 11, after V lost 4 bases and J lost 5 bases. The CDR3 runs to 15 residues. Germline V gene sequence: CDR1 DFQATT, CDR2 SNEGSKA (reference sequence). In DNA form, the CDR3 reads TGCAGTGCTAACCGGCCCAGCGGGAGTCAAGATACGCAGTATTTT. This encodes CSANRPSGSQDTQYF.

This clonotype occurred many times. The gene calls are TRBV5-5 and TRBJ2-7, with D maybe TRBD2 (6 bases). V shed 4 bases and J shed 6 bases, with 17 bases lying between them. The CDR3 loop spans 14 amino acids. Germline V gene sequence: CDR1 SGHKS, CDR2 YYEKEE (reference sequence). CDR3 protein: CASSVVADYLEQYF. DNA for the CDR3: TGTGCCAGCAGCGTTGTGGCGGACTACCTCGAGCAGTACTTC. The full variable domain, with the rest looked up from reference TRBV5-5 and TRBJ2-7, is DAGVTQSPTHLIKTRGQQVTLRCSPISGHKSVSWYQQVLGQGPQFIFQYYEKEERGRGNFPDRFSARQFPNYSSELNVNALLLGDSALYLCASSVVADYLEQYFGPGTRLTVT.